Detailed here is one TCR beta chain. The data were taken from a study of OX40 agonist ivuxolimab in advanced cancers. Study background: Participants averaged approximately 61 years of age (range about 23 to 80) and were roughly 80% male.

CDR1 is MGHRA and CDR2 is YSYEKL in the germline V gene. V was clipped by 4 bases and J by 6 bases, with 16 bases between them. This CDR3 comprises 14 residues. Sequenced by immunoSEQ multiplex PCR; TCRdb stores in-frame clones only, minus some. There are about 79,000 clones in the sample; approximately 85% occur only once, and about 4% lies in the top ten. The sequence came from an adult with an advanced solid tumor such as melanoma, head and neck, liver or kidney cancer. The chain is built from TRBV4-1 and TRBJ2-7; either TRBD1 or TRBD2 may fit D (6 bases each). Sequenced here: CD4+ or CD8+ T cells sorted from blood, sampled in a trial of the OX40 agonist ivuxolimab. Here the CDR3 reads CASSPTRGVFEQYF. The CDR3 DNA reads TGCGCCAGCAGCCCAACTAGGGGGGTATTCGAGCAGTACTTC.